The rows below give T cell receptor beta chains drawn from one sample of a study of blood T cell repertoires in COVID-19. Using immunoSEQ multiplex PCR, the repertoire was profiled, and TCRdb retains in-frame clones only, with some absent. The sample has about 100,000 clones; 90% are singletons. Sequences were obtained from peripheral blood. The receptors originated from a human donor with active COVID-19. The donor label of this sample is uncertain. Each CDR3 is given with its conserved first and last residue. Each record gives: CDR3 protein, CDR3 DNA, J gene, V gene, D gene, clone size. A D gene is named only where the DNA matches it firmly. Where a row states a size, it is once, few, many or the class of an expanded clone; other rows omit it.

CDR3: CASSPPFPQETQYF; DNA: TGTGCCAGCTCACCACCGTTCCCGCAAGAGACCCAGTACTTC; J: TRBJ2-5; V: TRBV18; D: -; size: -
CDR3: CASTEAGTGVYEQYF; DNA: TGTGCCAGCACGGAAGCCGGGACAGGGGTCTACGAGCAGTACTTC; J: TRBJ2-7; V: TRBV28; D: TRBD1; size: -
CDR3: CASSFNPGVSTDTQYF; DNA: TGTGCCAGCAGCTTTAATCCGGGGGTGAGCACAGATACGCAGTATTTT; J: TRBJ2-3; V: TRBV7-3; D: -; size: -
CDR3: CASSSLFEAFF; DNA: TGTGCCAGCAGCTCGTTATTTGAAGCTTTCTTT; J: TRBJ1-1; V: TRBV11-2; D: -; size: once
CDR3: CASSLVSGGSLYNEQFF; DNA: TGTGCCAGCAGCTTAGTTAGCGGGGGGTCCTTATACAATGAGCAGTTCTTC; J: TRBJ2-1; V: TRBV7-2; D: TRBD2; size: -
CDR3: CASSSTPTDLNYGYTF; DNA: TGTGCCAGTAGTTCTACTCCTACAGATTTGAACTATGGCTACACCTTC; J: TRBJ1-2; V: TRBV19; D: -; size: -
CDR3: CSVLGEAGNRGYTF; DNA: TGCAGCGTGCTGGGTGAAGCGGGGAATCGTGGCTACACCTTC; J: TRBJ1-2; V: TRBV29-1; D: -; size: -
CDR3: CASSLPLAGGPGEQYF; DNA: TGTGCCAGCAGTTTGCCCCTAGCGGGGGGGCCGGGTGAGCAGTACTTC; J: TRBJ2-7; V: TRBV28; D: TRBD2; size: -
CDR3: CASSVGGGKTQYF; DNA: TGCGCCAGCAGTGTAGGGGGCGGGAAGACCCAGTACTTC; J: TRBJ2-5; V: TRBV10-2; D: -; size: -
CDR3: CASSSLAGASGNPGNTIYF; DNA: TGTGCCAGCAGCTCTCTGGCGGGGGCGTCTGGGAACCCTGGAAACACCATATATTTT; J: TRBJ1-3; V: TRBV7-2; D: -; size: -
CDR3: CASSATGSTYEQYF; DNA: TGTGCCAGCAGCGCAACAGGGTCCACCTACGAGCAGTACTTC; J: TRBJ2-7; V: TRBV7-9; D: -; size: -
CDR3: CASSPDDRAGYTF; DNA: TGTGCCAGCAGCCCGGATGACAGGGCTGGCTACACCTTC; J: TRBJ1-2; V: TRBV5-4; D: TRBD1; size: -
CDR3: CASSLVTGGNEQYF; DNA: TGCGCCAGCAGCTTGGTGACAGGGGGCAACGAGCAGTACTTC; J: TRBJ2-7; V: TRBV5-1; D: TRBD1; size: -
CDR3: CASSQDLRQETQYF; DNA: TGCGCCAGCAGCCAAGATCTCAGGCAAGAGACCCAGTACTTC; J: TRBJ2-5; V: TRBV4-3; D: -; size: -
CDR3: CASSQEHRDSRSGEQFF; DNA: TGTGCCAGCAGCCAAGAGCACCGGGACTCCCGCTCTGGTGAGCAGTTCTTC; J: TRBJ2-1; V: TRBV3-1/TRBV3-2; D: -; size: -
CDR3: CASSIYVRIQGRTNTGELFF; DNA: TGTGCCAGCAGCATTTACGTCCGTATACAGGGGCGAACGAACACCGGGGAGCTGTTTTTT; J: TRBJ2-2; V: TRBV13; D: TRBD1; size: -
CDR3: CATNSGDLSYNEQFF; DNA: TGTGCCACCAACTCGGGGGACCTATCCTACAATGAGCAGTTCTTC; J: TRBJ2-1; V: TRBV24-1; D: -; size: -
CDR3: CASSLDRGQGSDTQYF; DNA: TGCGCCAGCAGCTTGGATCGGGGACAGGGGTCAGATACGCAGTATTTT; J: TRBJ2-3; V: TRBV5-1; D: TRBD1; size: few
CDR3: CASRESTGGITGELFF; DNA: TGTGCCAGCAGAGAATCGACAGGTGGTATTACCGGGGAGCTGTTTTTT; J: TRBJ2-2; V: TRBV6-1; D: -; size: -
CDR3: CATTQNRGWKEGTEAFF; DNA: TGTGCCACCACCCAGAACAGAGGGTGGAAAGAGGGCACTGAAGCTTTCTTT; J: TRBJ1-1; V: TRBV15; D: -; size: -
CDR3: CASSASTIGQGTYEQYF; DNA: TGTGCCAGCAGCGCCTCAACAATCGGACAGGGGACCTACGAGCAGTACTTC; J: TRBJ2-7; V: TRBV9; D: TRBD1; size: -
CDR3: CASSAFGGGQETQYF; DNA: TGTGCCAGCAGCGCCTTCGGAGGAGGCCAAGAGACCCAGTACTTC; J: TRBJ2-5; V: TRBV28; D: -; size: -
CDR3: CASSPLGLDGYTF; DNA: TGTGCCAGCTCACCATTGGGGCTCGATGGCTACACCTTC; J: TRBJ1-2; V: TRBV18; D: -; size: once
CDR3: CAIRGTSGGRADTQYF; DNA: TGTGCCATCAGGGGGACTAGCGGGGGGCGAGCTGATACGCAGTATTTT; J: TRBJ2-3; V: TRBV10-3; D: TRBD2; size: -
CDR3: CASSISAVNYGYTF; DNA: TGTGCCAGCAGCATCTCTGCAGTGAACTATGGCTACACCTTC; J: TRBJ1-2; V: TRBV5-8; D: -; size: -
CDR3: CASSLHLDRGPYDGYTF; DNA: TGCGCCAGCAGCCTTCACCTCGACAGGGGTCCATACGATGGCTACACCTTC; J: TRBJ1-2; V: TRBV4-3; D: TRBD1; size: -
CDR3: CASSQNDEQFF; DNA: TGTGCCAGCAGTCAAAATGATGAGCAGTTCTTC; J: TRBJ2-1; V: TRBV12-3/TRBV12-4; D: -; size: -
CDR3: CASSWDRAIGELFF; DNA: TGCGCCAGCAGCTGGGACAGGGCTATCGGGGAGCTGTTTTTT; J: TRBJ2-2; V: TRBV5-1; D: TRBD1; size: -
CDR3: CASRISGVAGELFF; DNA: TGCGCCAGCAGGATATCAGGGGTCGCCGGGGAGCTGTTTTTT; J: TRBJ2-2; V: TRBV23-1; D: -; size: once
CDR3: CATSRDQGKLWTQYF; DNA: TGTGCCACCAGCAGAGATCAGGGGAAACTATGGACCCAGTACTTC; J: TRBJ2-5; V: TRBV15; D: -; size: once
CDR3: CASSQLQGVNTEAFF; DNA: TGCGCCAGCAGCCAATTGCAGGGGGTGAACACTGAAGCTTTCTTT; J: TRBJ1-1; V: TRBV4-3; D: TRBD1; size: -
CDR3: CASSSGPGGTIYF; DNA: TGTGCCAGTAGTAGCGGTCCCGGAGGCACCATATATTTT; J: TRBJ1-3; V: TRBV19; D: -; size: -
CDR3: CASSATLAGEQFF; DNA: TGTGCCAGCAGTGCAACGCTAGCAGGTGAGCAGTTCTTC; J: TRBJ2-1; V: TRBV2; D: -; size: -
CDR3: CASSPGQRQFF; DNA: TGTGCCAGCTCACCGGGACAGAGGCAGTTCTTC; J: TRBJ2-1; V: TRBV18; D: TRBD1; size: -
CDR3: CAWSTPGTPNTGELFF; DNA: TGTGCCTGGAGCACCCCCGGGACACCGAACACCGGGGAGCTGTTTTTT; J: TRBJ2-2; V: TRBV30; D: -; size: -
CDR3: CASSLGTGGTEAFF; DNA: TGCGCCAGCAGCTTGGGGACAGGAGGCACTGAAGCTTTCTTT; J: TRBJ1-1; V: TRBV5-1; D: TRBD1; size: once